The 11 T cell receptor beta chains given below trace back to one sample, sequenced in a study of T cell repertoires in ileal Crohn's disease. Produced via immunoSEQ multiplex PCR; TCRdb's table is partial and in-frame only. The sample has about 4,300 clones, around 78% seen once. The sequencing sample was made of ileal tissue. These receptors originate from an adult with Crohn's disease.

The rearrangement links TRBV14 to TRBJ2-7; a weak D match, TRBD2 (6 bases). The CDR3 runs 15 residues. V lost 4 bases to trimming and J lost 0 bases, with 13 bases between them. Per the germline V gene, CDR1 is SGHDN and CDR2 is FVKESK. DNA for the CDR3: TGTGCCAGCAGCCTCTCCGGGACTCCCTCCTACGAGCAGTACTTC. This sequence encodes CASSLSGTPSYEQYF. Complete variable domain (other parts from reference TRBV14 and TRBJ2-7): EAGVTQFPSHSVIEKGQTVTLRCDPISGHDNLYWYRRVMGKEIKFLLHFVKESKQDESGMPNNRFLAERTGGTYSTLKVQPAELEDSGVYFCASSLSGTPSYEQYFGPGTRLTVT.

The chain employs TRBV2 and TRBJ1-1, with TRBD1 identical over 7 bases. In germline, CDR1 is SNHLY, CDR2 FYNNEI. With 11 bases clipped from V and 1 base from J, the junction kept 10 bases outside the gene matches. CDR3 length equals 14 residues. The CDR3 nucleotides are TGTGCCCGGGACAGTTTATTCAGGAACACTGAAGCTTTCTTT. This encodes CARDSLFRNTEAFF.

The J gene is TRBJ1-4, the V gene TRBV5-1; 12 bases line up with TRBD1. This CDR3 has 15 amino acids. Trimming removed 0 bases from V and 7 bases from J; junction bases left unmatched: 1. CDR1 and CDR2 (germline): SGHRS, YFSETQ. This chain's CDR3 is CASSLGDRGREKLFF. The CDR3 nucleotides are TGCGCCAGCAGCTTGGGGGACAGGGGGCGTGAAAAACTGTTTTTT.

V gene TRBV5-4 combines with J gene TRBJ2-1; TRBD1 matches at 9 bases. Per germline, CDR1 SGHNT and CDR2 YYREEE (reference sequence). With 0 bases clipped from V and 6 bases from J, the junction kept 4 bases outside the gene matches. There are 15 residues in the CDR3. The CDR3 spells CASSLDTGGRNEQFF. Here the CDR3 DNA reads TGTGCCAGCAGCTTGGACACAGGGGGCCGCAATGAGCAGTTCTTC.

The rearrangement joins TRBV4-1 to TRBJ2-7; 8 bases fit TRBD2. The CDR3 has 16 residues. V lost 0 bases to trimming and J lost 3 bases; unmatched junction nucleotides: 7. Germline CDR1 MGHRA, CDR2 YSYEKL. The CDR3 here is CASSQDEAGGGYEQYF. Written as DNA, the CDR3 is TGCGCCAGCAGCCAAGATGAGGCGGGGGGCGGCTACGAGCAGTACTTC.

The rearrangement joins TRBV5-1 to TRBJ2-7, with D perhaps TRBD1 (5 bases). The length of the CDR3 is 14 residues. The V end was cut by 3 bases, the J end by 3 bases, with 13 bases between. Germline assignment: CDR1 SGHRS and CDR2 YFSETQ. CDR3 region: CASSSDSYSYEQYF. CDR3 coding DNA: TGCGCCAGCAGCTCCGACAGTTACAGCTACGAGCAGTACTTC.

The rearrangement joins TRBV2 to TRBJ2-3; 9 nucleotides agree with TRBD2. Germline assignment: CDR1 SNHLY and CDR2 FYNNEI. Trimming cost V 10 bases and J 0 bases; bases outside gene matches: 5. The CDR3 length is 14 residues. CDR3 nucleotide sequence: TGTGCCACCAGACTAGCGGAAAGCACAGATACGCAGTATTTT. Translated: CATRLAESTDTQYF.

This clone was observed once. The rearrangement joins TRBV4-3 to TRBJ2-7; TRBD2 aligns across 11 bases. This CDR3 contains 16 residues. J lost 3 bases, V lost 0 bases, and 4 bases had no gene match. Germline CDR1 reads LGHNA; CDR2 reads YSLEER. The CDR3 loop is CASSQEITSGGYEQYF. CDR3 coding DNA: TGCGCCAGCAGCCAAGAAATAACTAGCGGGGGCTACGAGCAGTACTTC.

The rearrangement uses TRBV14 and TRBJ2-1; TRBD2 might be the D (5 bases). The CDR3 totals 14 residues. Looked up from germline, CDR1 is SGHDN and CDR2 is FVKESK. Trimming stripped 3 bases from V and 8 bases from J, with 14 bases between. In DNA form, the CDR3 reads TGTGCCAGCAGCCAGGCTAGAGGGCGGCATGAGCAGTTCTTC. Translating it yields CASSQARGRHEQFF.

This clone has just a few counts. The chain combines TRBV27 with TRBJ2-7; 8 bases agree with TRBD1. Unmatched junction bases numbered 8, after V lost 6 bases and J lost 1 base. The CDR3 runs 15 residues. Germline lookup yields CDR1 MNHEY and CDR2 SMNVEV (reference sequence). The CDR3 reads CASRGQGARSYEQYF. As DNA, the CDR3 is TGTGCCAGCAGAGGGCAGGGGGCTAGGTCCTACGAGCAGTACTTC.

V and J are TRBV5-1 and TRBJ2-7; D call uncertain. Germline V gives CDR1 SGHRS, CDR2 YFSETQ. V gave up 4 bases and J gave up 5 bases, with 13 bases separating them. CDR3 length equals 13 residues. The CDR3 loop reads CASSPRGIDEQYF. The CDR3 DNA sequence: TGCGCCAGCAGCCCCCGCGGCATCGACGAGCAGTACTTC. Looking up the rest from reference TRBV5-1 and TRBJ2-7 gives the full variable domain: KAGVTQTPRYLIKTRGQQVTLSCSPISGHRSVSWYQQTPGQGLQFLFEYFSETQRNKGNFPGRFSGRQFSNSRSEMNVSTLELGDSALYLCASSPRGIDEQYFGPGTRLTVT.